This T cell receptor beta chain appears in the sequencing data of a study of identical twins. With V trimmed by 4 bases and J by 5 bases, 10 bases remained unmatched. Germline CDR1 DFQATT, CDR2 SNEGSKA (reference sequence). The CDR3 length is 14 residues. MiXCR, run by TCRdb on the 5' RACE reads, gives a single entry per CDR3 protein. The profile shows approximately 590,000 distinct CDR3 sequences, roughly 9.5% of them singletons. Study-wide results and caveats: Beta out-of-frame sequences displayed a weaker excess of sharing between twins.

Every sampled donor was Caucasian and healthy. This clonotype was seen only a few times. The target antigen is unknown. The data also belong to a second study, concerning yellow fever vaccine responses in identical twins.

The sequencing input was PBMCs. This receptor was identified in a woman under 30 in good health. V is TRBV20-1 and J is TRBJ2-5; TRBD1 agrees at 7 bases. CDR3 residues: CSANLDRVVETQYF. The CDR3 DNA is TGCAGTGCTAACCTCGACAGGGTAGTGGAGACCCAGTACTTC.